The clone carrying this TCR beta chain has a count of ten or more. The target antigen is unknown. Per germline, CDR1 ENHRY and CDR2 SYGVKD. This CDR3 contains 13 residues. V lost 3 bases to trimming and J lost 5 bases, with 8 bases between them. The sample belongs to a study of CD8 T cells in ankylosing spondylitis. Each CDR3 protein gets one entry after TCRdb re-called the 5' RACE reads with MiXCR. Here the sample spans under 250,000 distinct CDR3 sequences, approximately 7.4% being singletons. Study-wide findings and caveats: Ankylosing spondylitis blood seemed to carry a telltale TCR beta motif made of roughly 8 highly homologous variants. Reports say disease-linked clones showed up significantly more in matched ankylosing spondylitis synovial fluid.

The specimen was blood, either unsorted or a sorted T cell fraction (not recorded which). This receptor was identified in a male donor with ankylosing spondylitis. The chain carries TRBV10-3 and TRBJ2-1; D is ambiguous. CDR3 loop: CAISETPNNEQFF. CDR3 DNA: TGTGCCATCAGTGAAACCCCGAACAATGAGCAGTTCTTC.